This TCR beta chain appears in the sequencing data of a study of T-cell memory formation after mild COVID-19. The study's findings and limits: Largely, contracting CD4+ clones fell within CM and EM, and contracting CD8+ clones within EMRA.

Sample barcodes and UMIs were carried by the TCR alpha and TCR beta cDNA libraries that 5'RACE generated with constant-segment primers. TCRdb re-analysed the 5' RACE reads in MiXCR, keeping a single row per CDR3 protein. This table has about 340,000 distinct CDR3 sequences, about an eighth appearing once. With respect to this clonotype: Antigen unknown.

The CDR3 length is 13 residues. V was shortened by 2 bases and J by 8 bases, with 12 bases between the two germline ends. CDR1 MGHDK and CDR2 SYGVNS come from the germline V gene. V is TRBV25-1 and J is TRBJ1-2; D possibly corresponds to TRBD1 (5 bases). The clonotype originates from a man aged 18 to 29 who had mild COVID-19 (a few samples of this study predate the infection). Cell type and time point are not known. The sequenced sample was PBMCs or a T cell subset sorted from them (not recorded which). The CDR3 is CASSESQGWGYTF. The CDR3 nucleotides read TGTGCCAGCAGTGAAAGCCAGGGATGGGGCTACACCTTC.